These 20 T cell receptor beta chains were sequenced from one sample in a study of cytotoxic CD8 clonotypes in ibrutinib-treated CLL. Method: immunoSEQ multiplex PCR; TCRdb's copy keeps in-frame clones and lacks some. The profile shows around 310,000 clones, roughly 79% of them singletons. The sequencing here drew on PBMCs, taken before ibrutinib treatment. These receptor sequences come from a human donor with chronic lymphocytic leukemia.

CDR3 sequence reads: CASSRQGSGPDTQYF. In DNA, the CDR3 is TGCGCCAGCAGCCGCCAGGGGTCGGGGCCAGATACGCAGTATTTT. The chain links TRBV4-1 to TRBJ2-3; D possibly corresponds to TRBD1 (6 bases). The V and J ends lost 4 bases and 4 bases respectively, with 15 bases between them. Germline V CDR1 and CDR2: MGHRA, YSYEKL. This CDR3 spans 15 amino acids.

The chain uses TRBV27 and TRBJ2-7; TRBD2 matches at 11 bases. This CDR3 comprises 14 residues. Trimming removed 2 bases from V and 6 bases from J; junction bases left unmatched: 3. Germline V CDR1 and CDR2: MNHEY, SMNVEV (reference sequence). The DNA of the CDR3 is TGTGCCAGCAGTTTAAGGCTAGCGGGAGGCGAGCAGTACTTC. Translated, it gives CASSLRLAGGEQYF.

Concerning this clone: At one end, the junction sequence differs from germline, possibly due to a read error. V and J are TRBV2 and TRBJ2-1; D not certain. The CDR3 has 8 amino acids. Germline lookup yields CDR1 SNHLY and CDR2 FYNNEI. For the CDR3, the DNA is TGTGCCAGCAGTGGAGAGGTCTTC. Protein: CASSGEVF.

J is TRBJ2-1 and V is TRBV7-3; TRBD2 matches 13 bases. Germline CDR1 SGHTA, CDR2 FQGTGA. With 4 bases clipped from V and 9 bases from J, the junction kept 12 bases outside the gene matches. The CDR3 covers 17 residues. In DNA, the CDR3 is TGTGCCAGCAGCTCGGGACTAGCGGGAAAGGCGGCGGTTGAGCAGTTCTTC. Its translation: CASSSGLAGKAAVEQFF.

This chain's CDR3 is CASSNAGTANTEAFF. Written as DNA, the CDR3 is TGTGCCAGCTCTAACGCCGGGACCGCGAACACTGAAGCTTTCTTT. The chain carries TRBV6-5 and TRBJ1-1, with D possibly matching TRBD1 (5 bases). There are 15 residues in the CDR3. Trimming took off 8 bases at V and 1 base at J, with 17 bases between the two ends. In germline, CDR1 is MNHEY, CDR2 SVGAGI.

The gene calls are TRBV19 and TRBJ2-7, with 7 nucleotides matching TRBD1. This CDR3 region has 14 residues. V lost 3 bases to trimming and J lost 3 bases; unmatched junction nucleotides: 5. Germline V gene sequence: CDR1 LNHDA, CDR2 SQIVND (reference sequence). The CDR3 protein is CASSMPYRGYEQYF. Written as DNA, the CDR3 is TGTGCCAGTAGTATGCCGTACAGGGGCTACGAGCAGTACTTC.

V gene TRBV30 combines with J gene TRBJ1-2; D possibly corresponds to TRBD1 (6 bases). The CDR3 is 13 amino acids. With 1 base removed from V and 8 bases from J, the gap between germline ends came to 14 bases. Germline CDR1 reads GTSNPN; CDR2 reads SVGIG (reference sequence). CDR3 sequence (DNA): TGTGCCTGGAGTGCGAACAGGGTGGTCGGCTACACCTTC. This sequence encodes CAWSANRVVGYTF.

This rearrangement joins TRBV5-1 to TRBJ2-1; D uncertain. V was clipped by 4 bases and J by 0 bases, with 11 bases between them. This CDR3 region has 15 residues. Germline V lookup: CDR1 SGHRS, CDR2 YFSETQ. CDR3 in DNA: TGCGCCAGCAGCCTACAGAGGAGCTCCTACAATGAGCAGTTCTTC. This sequence encodes CASSLQRSSYNEQFF.

J is TRBJ2-1 and V is TRBV5-1; D call uncertain. Trimming cost V 2 bases and J 6 bases, with 9 bases left between them. CDR1 SGHRS and CDR2 YFSETQ come from the germline V gene. This CDR3 is built from 13 residues. In nucleotides, the CDR3 is TGCGCCAGCAGCTTAGCTTTGTTCAATGAGCAGTTCTTC. It is translated as CASSLALFNEQFF.

The rearrangement uses TRBV7-9 and TRBJ2-3, with 7 bases identical to TRBD2. Germline-derived CDR1 and CDR2 are SEHNR and FQNEAQ (reference sequence). Trimming cost V 3 bases and J 2 bases; bases outside gene matches: 5. This CDR3 comprises 15 residues. The CDR3 nucleotides are TGTGCCAGCAGCTTTCGGCGGGGGATCACAGATACGCAGTATTTT. Translation: CASSFRRGITDTQYF.

The genes are TRBV27 and TRBJ2-7; D remains unclear. This CDR3 has 11 residues. Germline V gene data show CDR1 as MNHEY and CDR2 as SMNVEV (reference sequence). Trimming left V 7 bases short and J 3 bases short, with 7 bases between. For the CDR3, the DNA is TGTGCCAGCACGGGCGGCTACGAGCAGTACTTC. Its translation is CASTGGYEQYF.

This sequence joins TRBV9 and TRBJ2-5, with 7 bases lining up with TRBD1. The CDR3 is 16 amino acids. Per germline, CDR1 SGDLS and CDR2 YYNGEE. Unmatched junction bases numbered 9, after V lost 4 bases and J lost 0 bases. DNA of the CDR3: TGTGCCAGCAGCACCCCGGGACAGCCGTACCAAGAGACCCAGTACTTC. Translation: CASSTPGQPYQETQYF.

This clone was observed a handful of times. The chain carries TRBV7-9 and TRBJ2-7; a weak D match, TRBD2 (6 bases). The germline gives CDR1 SEHNR, CDR2 FQNEAQ (reference sequence). The CDR3 totals 12 residues. Trimming removed 5 bases at V and 4 bases at J, with 9 bases between. This CDR3 is CASSAGSYEQYF. DNA of the CDR3: TGTGCCAGCAGCGCGGGATCGTACGAGCAGTACTTC.

The chain links TRBV27 to TRBJ2-1, with D possibly TRBD1 on 5 matching bases. Germline CDR1 reads MNHEY; CDR2 reads SMNVEV (reference sequence). The length of the CDR3 is 14 residues. Deletions cut 3 bases from V and 3 bases from J, with 9 bases between. DNA of the CDR3: TGTGCCAGCAGTTTTCAGGGTTTCTACAATGAGCAGTTCTTC. This sequence encodes CASSFQGFYNEQFF.

The chain uses TRBV20-1 and TRBJ2-4; no definite D call. CDR1 and CDR2 from the germline V gene are DFQATT and SNEGSKA (reference sequence). Trimming took off 5 bases at V and 9 bases at J, with 11 bases between the two ends. CDR3 size: 11 residues. This CDR3 is CSAGSILIQYF. CDR3 DNA: TGCAGTGCTGGAAGCATCCTCATTCAGTACTTC.

The rearrangement joins TRBV5-5 to TRBJ1-1; 8 bases are shared with TRBD1. The V gene end was trimmed by 1 base and the J gene end by 5 bases; junction bases not matched to a gene: 4. The CDR3 consists of 14 residues. Germline V lookup: CDR1 SGHKS, CDR2 YYEKEE (reference sequence). The CDR3 loop reads CASSLQGAGTEAFF. The CDR3 bases are TGTGCCAGCAGCTTGCAGGGGGCGGGAACTGAAGCTTTCTTT. The variable domain in full, completed from reference TRBV5-5 and TRBJ1-1, reads DAGVTQSPTHLIKTRGQQVTLRCSPISGHKSVSWYQQVLGQGPQFIFQYYEKEERGRGNFPDRFSARQFPNYSSELNVNALLLGDSALYLCASSLQGAGTEAFFGQGTRLTVV.

This chain joins TRBV7-8 and TRBJ1-2, with 7 nucleotides matching TRBD1. The CDR3 is made up of 13 amino acids. The trim removed 5 bases at V and 4 bases at J, leaving 4 bases unmatched. Germline V gene sequence: CDR1 SGHVS, CDR2 FQNEAQ. The CDR3 loop reads CASSDRDSYGYTF. As DNA, the CDR3 is TGTGCCAGCAGCGACCGGGACAGCTATGGCTACACCTTC.

The V call is TRBV5-1, the J call TRBJ2-7; no firm D call. The length of the CDR3 is 14 residues. Trimming took off 2 bases at V and 1 base at J, with 10 bases between the two ends. The germline gives CDR1 SGHRS, CDR2 YFSETQ. The CDR3 loop is CASSLGRSSYEQYF. CDR3 in DNA: TGCGCCAGCAGCTTAGGCAGGTCGTCCTACGAGCAGTACTTC.

There are a few counts of this clone. The CDR3, as DNA: TGTGCCAGCAGTGAATTTGGTAGTCAGCCCCAGCATTTT. Residues: CASSEFGSQPQHF. The chain couples TRBV6-1 to TRBJ1-5; D is unclear. The CDR3 has 13 residues. Germline V gives CDR1 MNHNS, CDR2 SASEGT. V lost 2 bases, J lost 6 bases, and 8 bases lay in between.

This chain links TRBV18 with TRBJ2-7; the D gene is possibly TRBD2 (5 bases). CDR3 length: 14 residues. CDR1 KGHSH and CDR2 LQKENI come from the germline V gene. V gave up 1 base and J gave up 3 bases, with 10 bases separating them. This CDR3 reads CASSPRRDYYEQYF. CDR3 DNA sequence: TGTGCCAGCTCACCACGCCGGGATTACTACGAGCAGTACTTC.